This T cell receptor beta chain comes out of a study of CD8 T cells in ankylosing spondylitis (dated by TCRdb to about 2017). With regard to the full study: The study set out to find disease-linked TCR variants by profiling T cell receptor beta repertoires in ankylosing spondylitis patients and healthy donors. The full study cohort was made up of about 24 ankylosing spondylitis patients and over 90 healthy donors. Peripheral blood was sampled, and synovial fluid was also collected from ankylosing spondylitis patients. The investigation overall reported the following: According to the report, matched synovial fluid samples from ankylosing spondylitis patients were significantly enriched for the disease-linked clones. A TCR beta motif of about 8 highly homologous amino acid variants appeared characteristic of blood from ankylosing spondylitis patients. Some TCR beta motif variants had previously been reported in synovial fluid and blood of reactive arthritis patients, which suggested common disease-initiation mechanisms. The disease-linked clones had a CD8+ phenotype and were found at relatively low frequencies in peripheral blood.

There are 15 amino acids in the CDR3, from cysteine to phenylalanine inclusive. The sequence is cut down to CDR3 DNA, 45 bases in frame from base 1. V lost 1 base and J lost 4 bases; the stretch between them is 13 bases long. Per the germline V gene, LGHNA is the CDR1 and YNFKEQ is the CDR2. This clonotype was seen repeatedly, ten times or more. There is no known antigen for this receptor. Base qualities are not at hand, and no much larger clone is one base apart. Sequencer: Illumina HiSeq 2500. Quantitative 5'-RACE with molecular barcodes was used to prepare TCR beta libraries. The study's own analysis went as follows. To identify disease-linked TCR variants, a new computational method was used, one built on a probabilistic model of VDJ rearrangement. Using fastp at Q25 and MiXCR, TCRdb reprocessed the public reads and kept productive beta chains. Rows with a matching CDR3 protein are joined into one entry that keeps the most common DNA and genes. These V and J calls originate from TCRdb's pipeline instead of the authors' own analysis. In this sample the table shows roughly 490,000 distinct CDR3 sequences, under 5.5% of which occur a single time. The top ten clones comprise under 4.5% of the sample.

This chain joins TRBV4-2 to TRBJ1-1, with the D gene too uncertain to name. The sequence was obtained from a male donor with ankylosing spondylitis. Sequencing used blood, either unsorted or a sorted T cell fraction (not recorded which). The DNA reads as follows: TGTGCCAGCAGCCAAGGTGGCCAGGACTCCACTGAAGCTTTCTTT. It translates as CASSQGGQDSTEAFF.